This note documents a single TCR beta chain sequence. This specimen comes from a study of blood T cell repertoires in COVID-19. Study details: Material from acute and convalescent COVID-19 was sourced from the United States, Italy and Spain.

Participants came from some 23 US areas, aged about 18 to 89 years. In the original processing: Estimation of nucleated cell counts relied on the amplification of reference gene primers. Data came from immunoSEQ multiplex PCR; TCRdb stores just in-frame clones and leaves some out. The V and J calls and the clone size are those of that table, but D and trimming were determined from the DNA. The sample gives 250,000 to 300,000 clones, approximately 90% of which show up once; approximately 1.2% is in the top ten. CDR1 and CDR2 from the germline V gene are LNHNV and YYDKDF (reference sequence). With 3 bases clipped from V and 1 base from J, the junction kept 0 bases outside the gene matches. This CDR3 spans 14 amino acids.

Specimen: PBMCs or T cells enriched from blood (not recorded which). This clonotype was obtained from a human donor in a cohort exposed to, infected with or recovered from COVID-19 (not recorded which). The donor label of this sample is uncertain. The chain joins TRBV15 to TRBJ2-3, with TRBD2 matching over 8 bases. The CDR3: CATSRTSGTDTQYF. DNA of the CDR3: TGTGCCACCAGCAGGACTAGCGGCACAGATACGCAGTATTTT.